Presented here are 24 T cell receptor beta chains from one specimen sequenced in a study of OX40 agonist ivuxolimab in advanced cancers. This table comes from immunoSEQ multiplex PCR, and its TCRdb copy is limited to in-frame clones, with some not included. The sample carries 70,000 or so clones, approximately 90% recorded once. The sample here was CD4+ or CD8+ T cells sorted from blood, taken in a trial of the OX40 agonist ivuxolimab. The source is an adult with an advanced solid tumor such as melanoma, head and neck, liver or kidney cancer.

The DNA for the CDR3 is TGTGCCAGCAGTTTATCGTCGCGGGGGGACTACGAGCAGTACTTC. Protein sequence: CASSLSSRGDYEQYF. This rearrangement joins TRBV27 to TRBJ2-7, with 8 bases fitting TRBD2. There are 15 residues in the CDR3. CDR1 is MNHEY, CDR2 SMNVEV, per germline (reference sequence). V was pared by 0 bases and J by 3 bases, with 4 bases of the junction left unmatched.

The rearrangement joins TRBV27 to TRBJ2-5; D is perhaps TRBD1 or TRBD2 (6 bases each). The CDR3 is 14 amino acids. Germline assignment: CDR1 MNHEY and CDR2 SMNVEV (reference sequence). V lost 6 bases to trimming and J lost 5 bases, with 16 bases between them. In nucleotides, the CDR3 is TGTGCCAGCAGGGTAGTGGGGGGCCGGGAGACCCAGTACTTC. Its protein is CASRVVGGRETQYF.

As concerns this clone: Its ends do not fully match the called genes, so a read error is possible. The V and J genes are TRBV10-2 and TRBJ2-5; D may be TRBD1 (6 bases). The CDR3 totals 13 residues. CDR1 is WSHSY and CDR2 is SAAADI in the germline V gene. CDR3 residues: CASREYREETQYF. CDR3 nucleotides: TGCGCCAGCAGGGAGTACAGGGAAGAGACCCAGTACTTC.

The J gene is TRBJ1-1, the V gene TRBV28, with a tentative D call TRBD1 (5 bases). The V and J ends lost 8 bases and 0 bases respectively, with 7 bases between them. Germline V gene sequence: CDR1 MDHEN, CDR2 SYDVKM. The CDR3 extends over 12 amino acids. CDR3 amino acids: CASGGMNTEAFF. DNA of the CDR3: TGTGCCAGCGGGGGAATGAACACTGAAGCTTTCTTT.

The rearrangement joins TRBV28 to TRBJ1-1; D call uncertain. V lost 3 bases to trimming and J lost 8 bases, with 10 bases between them. Germline V gene sequence: CDR1 MDHEN, CDR2 SYDVKM. This CDR3 has 12 amino acids. The CDR3 loop is CASSFFPGEAFF. Written as DNA, the CDR3 is TGTGCCAGCAGTTTTTTTCCGGGGGAAGCTTTCTTT.

CDR3 in DNA: TGTGCCAGCAGCGCTTACCGGGAGATCGGGGCCGATACGCAGTATTTT. This codes for CASSAYREIGADTQYF. The chain combines TRBV7-9 with TRBJ2-3; perhaps TRBD2 as D (6 bases). V lost 5 bases, J lost 6 bases, and 21 bases lay in between. Germline V gene lookup returns CDR1 SEHNR and CDR2 FQNEAQ (reference sequence). The length of the CDR3 is 16 residues. Using reference TRBV7-9 and TRBJ2-3 for the parts outside the CDR3, the full variable domain is DTGVSQNPRHKITKRGQNVTFRCDPISEHNRLYWYRQTLGQGPEFLTYFQNEAQLEKSRLLSDRFSAERPKGSFSTLEIQRTEQGDSAMYLCASSAYREIGADTQYFGPGTRLTVL.

V and J are TRBV18 and TRBJ2-7; the D gene could be TRBD1 or TRBD2 (5 bases each). Trimming pared 4 bases from V and 1 base from J, leaving 11 bases between. The germline V gene encodes CDR1 KGHSH and CDR2 LQKENI. The CDR3 runs 14 residues. The CDR3 DNA is TGTGCCAGCTCACAGGGGACGGATTCCTACGAGCAGTACTTC. Protein product: CASSQGTDSYEQYF.

This clone was found once. The chain combines TRBV15 with TRBJ2-7; no clear D gene. CDR1 is LNHNV, CDR2 YYDKDF, per germline (reference sequence). The CDR3 is 16 amino acids. V gave up 3 bases and J gave up 0 bases, with 15 bases separating them. The CDR3 DNA reads TGTGCCACCAGCAGTTATCCCCAGGAAAGCTCCTACGAGCAGTACTTC. This gives the protein CATSSYPQESSYEQYF.

This chain links TRBV25-1 with TRBJ2-7; D unresolved. The CDR3 contains 12 residues. The V gene lost 6 bases and the J gene lost 9 bases, with 15 bases spanning the gap. CDR1 and CDR2 (germline): MGHDK, SYGVNS. As DNA, the CDR3 is TGTGCCAGCAGCGAGCCCGACTCGAGGCAGTACTTC. It encodes CASSEPDSRQYF.

This clone was seen once. This chain joins TRBV28 and TRBJ1-2; the match to TRBD1 covers 11 bases. The V and J ends lost 7 bases and 4 bases, in that order; junction bases with no gene match: 11. The CDR3 is 16 amino acids. Per the germline V gene, CDR1 is MDHEN and CDR2 is SYDVKM. CDR3 residues: CASISNIGTGGYGYTF. The DNA of the CDR3 is TGTGCCAGCATTAGTAATATCGGGACAGGGGGCTATGGCTACACCTTC.

V and J are TRBV5-1 and TRBJ2-1, with D possibly being TRBD2 (5 bases). CDR1 and CDR2 from the germline V gene are SGHRS and YFSETQ. V gave up 1 base and J gave up 4 bases, with 12 bases separating them. This CDR3 is 15 amino acids long. The chain's CDR3 is CASSLSTGSYNEQFF. DNA of the CDR3: TGCGCCAGCAGCTTGTCGACGGGGTCTTACAATGAGCAGTTCTTC. Full variable domain (outside the CDR3, taken from reference TRBV5-1 and TRBJ2-1): KAGVTQTPRYLIKTRGQQVTLSCSPISGHRSVSWYQQTPGQGLQFLFEYFSETQRNKGNFPGRFSGRQFSNSRSEMNVSTLELGDSALYLCASSLSTGSYNEQFFGPGTRLTVL.

This clone appeared a few times. The chain joins TRBV2 to TRBJ2-7; TRBD1 agrees at 7 bases. Looked up from germline, CDR1 is SNHLY and CDR2 is FYNNEI. The CDR3 runs 13 residues. Trimming removed 6 bases from V and 4 bases from J; junction bases left unmatched: 6. CDR3 loop: CASRDRVWYEQYF. The CDR3, as DNA: TGTGCCAGCAGAGACAGGGTATGGTACGAGCAGTACTTC.

This clone has more than one count but fewer than ten. The CDR3 nucleotides are TGTGCCAGCAGACCCAAGGCGGGAGCCAAAAACATTCAGTACTTC. Amino acid sequence: CASRPKAGAKNIQYF. This chain links TRBV5-8 with TRBJ2-4; tentatively, D is TRBD2 (5 bases). Trimming pared 5 bases from V and 0 bases from J, leaving 12 bases between. CDR3 size: 15 residues. Germline V gives CDR1 SGHTS, CDR2 YDEGEE. The full variable domain, in which reference TRBV5-8 and TRBJ2-4 provide the parts outside the CDR3, is EAGVTQSPTHLIKTRGQQATLRCSPISGHTSVYWYQQALGLGLQFLLWYDEGEERNRGNFPPRFSGRQFPNYSSELNVNALELEDSALYLCASRPKAGAKNIQYFGAGTRLSVL.

The gene calls are TRBV7-6 and TRBJ2-5; 9 nucleotides align to TRBD2. V dropped 1 base and J dropped 2; count of bases not matched to a gene: 2. Germline CDR1 is SGHVS and CDR2 is FNYEAQ. CDR3 length: 15 residues. In DNA, the CDR3 is TGTGCCAGCAGCTTAGGGCGGGGGGGACAAGAGACCCAGTACTTC. As protein: CASSLGRGGQETQYF.

V and J are TRBV6-6 and TRBJ1-1, with a possible D match to TRBD1 (5 bases). CDR3 length: 15 amino acids. V shed 0 bases and J shed 1 base, with 9 bases lying between them. Germline CDR1 and CDR2: MNHNY and SVGAGI (reference sequence). The CDR3 DNA follows: TGTGCCAGCAGTTACTCGAGGACAACGAACACTGAAGCTTTCTTT. It encodes CASSYSRTTNTEAFF.

This chain connects TRBV28 to TRBJ1-4; D not certain. The ends were cut back, 8 bases at V and 8 bases at J, with 12 bases in the middle. This CDR3 region has 12 residues. From germline, CDR1 is MDHEN and CDR2 SYDVKM. The CDR3 sequence: CASVQIGEKLFF. The CDR3 DNA is TGTGCCAGCGTGCAGATTGGGGAAAAACTGTTTTTT.

CDR3 sequence: CASSLGSAGGPVETQYF. DNA of the CDR3: TGCGCCAGCAGCTTGGGGTCGGCGGGGGGGCCCGTAGAGACCCAGTACTTC. This sequence joins TRBV5-1 and TRBJ2-5; 9 bases fit TRBD2. J gave up 4 bases and V 0 bases, and 10 bases lay outside the gene matches. The germline V gene encodes CDR1 SGHRS and CDR2 YFSETQ. The CDR3 has 17 residues. Complete variable domain (other parts from reference TRBV5-1 and TRBJ2-5): KAGVTQTPRYLIKTRGQQVTLSCSPISGHRSVSWYQQTPGQGLQFLFEYFSETQRNKGNFPGRFSGRQFSNSRSEMNVSTLELGDSALYLCASSLGSAGGPVETQYFGPGTRLLVL.

The chain links TRBV7-9 to TRBJ2-7; TRBD2 aligns across 7 bases. The CDR3 is made up of 15 amino acids. V lost 5 bases to trimming and J lost 1 base; unmatched junction nucleotides: 8. Germline V gene sequence: CDR1 SEHNR, CDR2 FQNEAQ (reference sequence). The CDR3 coding sequence is TGTGCCAGCAGCCCCTCAGCGGGGCCTTCCTACGAGCAGTACTTC. This translates into CASSPSAGPSYEQYF.

The rearrangement joins TRBV2 to TRBJ2-2; 8 bases map to TRBD1. Germline V CDR1 and CDR2: SNHLY, FYNNEI. Losses at the gene ends were 6 bases for V and 6 bases for J; bases not matched to a gene: 3. The CDR3 covers 13 residues. The CDR3 coding sequence is TGTGCCAGCAGCCCGGACAGGGCCGGGGAGCTGTTTTTT. It codes for CASSPDRAGELFF.

V usage is TRBV28 and J usage is TRBJ2-1; the match to TRBD2 covers 8 bases. V gave up 3 bases and J gave up 1 base; unmatched junction bases: 5. Looked up from germline, CDR1 is MDHEN and CDR2 is SYDVKM. The CDR3 is 16 residues long. The CDR3 nucleotides are TGTGCCAGCAGTTTCAGCGGGAGCCCTTCCTACAATGAGCAGTTCTTC. Its protein product is CASSFSGSPSYNEQFF.

This clone was recorded once. The V gene is TRBV30, the J gene TRBJ2-4; D may match TRBD1 or TRBD2 (7 bases each). The CDR3 is 17 amino acids. Trimming removed 0 bases from V and 2 bases from J, with 17 bases in between. Germline values: CDR1 GTSNPN, CDR2 SVGIG (reference sequence). CDR3 bases: TGTGCCTGGAGTGTACGGGGAGGGGGCGTCTCCAAAAACATTCAGTACTTC. This translates into CAWSVRGGGVSKNIQYF.

The sample holds a few counts of this clone. V is TRBV28 and J is TRBJ1-2, with D maybe TRBD1 (5 bases). Trimming pared 9 bases from V and 3 bases from J, leaving 14 bases between. The CDR3 consists of 13 residues. From germline, CDR1 is MDHEN and CDR2 SYDVKM. Here the CDR3 DNA reads TGTGCCAGTGTACCAGGAGGGGACTATGGCTACACCTTC. The encoded protein is CASVPGGDYGYTF.

This clone was seen once. The chain links TRBV2 to TRBJ2-7, with 10 bases matching TRBD2. V shed 4 bases and J 2 bases; nucleotides not matched to a gene: 2. This CDR3 is 14 amino acids long. Germline V gene lookup returns CDR1 SNHLY and CDR2 FYNNEI. This chain's CDR3 is CASSVSGGPYEQYF. CDR3 DNA: TGTGCCAGCAGTGTTAGCGGGGGGCCCTACGAGCAGTACTTC.

The chain's CDR3 is CASSFGPSKGTEAFF. DNA for the CDR3: TGTGCCAGCAGCTTTGGTCCATCAAAGGGGACTGAAGCTTTCTTT. The rearrangement uses TRBV7-2 and TRBJ1-1; the D gene is possibly TRBD1 (5 bases). The CDR3 runs to 15 residues. CDR1 and CDR2 from the germline V gene are SGHTA and FQGNSA. V was pared by 3 bases and J by 5 bases, with 16 bases between.